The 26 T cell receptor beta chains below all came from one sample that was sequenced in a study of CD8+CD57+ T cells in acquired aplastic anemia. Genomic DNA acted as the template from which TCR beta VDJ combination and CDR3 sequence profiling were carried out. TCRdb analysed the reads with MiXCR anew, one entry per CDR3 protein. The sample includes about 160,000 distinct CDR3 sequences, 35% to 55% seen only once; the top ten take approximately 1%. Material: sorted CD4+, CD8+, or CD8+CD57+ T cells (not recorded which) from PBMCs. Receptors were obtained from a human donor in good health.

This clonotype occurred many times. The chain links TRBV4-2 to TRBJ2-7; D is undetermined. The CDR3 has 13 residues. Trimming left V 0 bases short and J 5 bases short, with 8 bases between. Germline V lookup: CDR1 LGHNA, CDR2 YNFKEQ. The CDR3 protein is CASSQDRWDEQYF. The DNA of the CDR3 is TGTGCCAGCAGCCAAGACCGTTGGGACGAGCAGTACTTC.

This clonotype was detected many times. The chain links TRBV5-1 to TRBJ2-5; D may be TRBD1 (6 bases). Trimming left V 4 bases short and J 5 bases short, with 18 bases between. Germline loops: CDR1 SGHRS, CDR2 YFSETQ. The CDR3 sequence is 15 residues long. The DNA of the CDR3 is TGCGCCAGCAGCCCACAGGGCTTCGACGGGGAGACCCAGTACTTC. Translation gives CASSPQGFDGETQYF.

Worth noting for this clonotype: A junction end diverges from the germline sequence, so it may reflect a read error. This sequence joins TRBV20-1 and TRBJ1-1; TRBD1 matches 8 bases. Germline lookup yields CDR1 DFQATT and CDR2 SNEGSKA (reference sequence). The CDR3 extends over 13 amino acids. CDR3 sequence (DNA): TGCAGTGCCGACAGGGGCCTGAACACTGAAGCTTCCTTT. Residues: CSADRGLNTEASF.

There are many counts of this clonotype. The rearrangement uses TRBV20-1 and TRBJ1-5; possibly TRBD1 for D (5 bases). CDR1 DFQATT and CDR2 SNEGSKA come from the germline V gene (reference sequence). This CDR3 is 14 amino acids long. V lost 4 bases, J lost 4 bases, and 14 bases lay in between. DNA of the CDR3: TGCAGTGCTAAGCCCGGGACCCTAAATCAGCCCCAGCATTTT. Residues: CSAKPGTLNQPQHF.

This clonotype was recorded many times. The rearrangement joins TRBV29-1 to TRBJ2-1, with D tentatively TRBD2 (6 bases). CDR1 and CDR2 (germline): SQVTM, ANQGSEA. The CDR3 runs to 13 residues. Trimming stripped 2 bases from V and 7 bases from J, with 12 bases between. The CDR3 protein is CSVEPPGTNEQFF. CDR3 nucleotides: TGCAGCGTTGAACCACCCGGGACTAATGAGCAGTTCTTC.

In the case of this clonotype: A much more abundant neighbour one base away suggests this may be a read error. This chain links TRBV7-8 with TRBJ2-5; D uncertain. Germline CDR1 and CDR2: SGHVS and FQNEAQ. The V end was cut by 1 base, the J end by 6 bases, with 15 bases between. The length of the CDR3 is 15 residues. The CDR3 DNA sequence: TGTGCCAGCAGCTTAGGAAGGGTAGGGCTTAAGACCCAGTACTTC. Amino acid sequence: CASSLGRVGLKTQYF.

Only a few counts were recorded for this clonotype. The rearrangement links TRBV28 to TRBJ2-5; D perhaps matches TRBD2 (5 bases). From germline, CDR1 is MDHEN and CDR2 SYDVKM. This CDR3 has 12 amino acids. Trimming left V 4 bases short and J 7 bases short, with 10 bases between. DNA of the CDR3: TGTGCCAGCAGTTCCGGGGAACCGACCCAGTACTTC. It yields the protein CASSSGEPTQYF. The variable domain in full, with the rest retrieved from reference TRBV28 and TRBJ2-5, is DVKVTQSSRYLVKRTGEKVFLECVQDMDHENMFWYRQDPGLGLRLIYFSYDVKMKEKGDIPEGYSVSREKKERFSLILESASTNQTSMYLCASSSGEPTQYFGPGTRLLVL.

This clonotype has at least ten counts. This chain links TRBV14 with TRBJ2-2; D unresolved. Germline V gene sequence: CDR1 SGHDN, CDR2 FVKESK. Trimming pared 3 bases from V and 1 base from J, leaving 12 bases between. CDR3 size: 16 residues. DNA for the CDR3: TGTGCCAGCAGCCAGTTTCAGCGCGGGAACACCGGGGAGCTGTTTTTT. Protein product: CASSQFQRGNTGELFF.

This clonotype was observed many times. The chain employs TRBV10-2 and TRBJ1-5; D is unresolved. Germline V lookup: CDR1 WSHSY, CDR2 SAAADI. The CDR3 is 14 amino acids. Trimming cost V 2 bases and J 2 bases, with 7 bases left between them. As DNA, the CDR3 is TGCGCCAGCAGTGAGCTGGGAGGCAATCAGCCCCAGCATTTT. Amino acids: CASSELGGNQPQHF.

DNA for the CDR3: TGTGCCAGCTCACCACCGAAGGGGGCCCAAGAGACCCAGTACTTC. This translates into CASSPPKGAQETQYF. The rearrangement joins TRBV18 to TRBJ2-5, with 7 nucleotides matching TRBD1. With V trimmed by 0 bases and J by 1 base, 2 bases remained unmatched. The CDR3 runs 15 residues. Germline CDR1 and CDR2: KGHSH and LQKENI.

CDR3 protein: CASSIGGLAGSYEQYF. The CDR3 DNA reads TGTGCCAGTAGTATAGGCGGCCTAGCGGGTTCCTACGAGCAGTACTTC. The chain employs TRBV19 and TRBJ2-7; TRBD2 matches at 8 bases. Germline CDR1 and CDR2: LNHDA and SQIVND (reference sequence). J lost 1 base, V lost 1 base, and 6 bases had no gene match. There are 16 residues in the CDR3.

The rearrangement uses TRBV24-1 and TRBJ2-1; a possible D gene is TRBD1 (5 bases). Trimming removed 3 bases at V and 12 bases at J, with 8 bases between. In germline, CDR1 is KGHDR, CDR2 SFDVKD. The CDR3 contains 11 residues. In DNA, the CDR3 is TGTGCCACCAGTGATCAAAGGGGGCAGTTCTTC. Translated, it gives CATSDQRGQFF.

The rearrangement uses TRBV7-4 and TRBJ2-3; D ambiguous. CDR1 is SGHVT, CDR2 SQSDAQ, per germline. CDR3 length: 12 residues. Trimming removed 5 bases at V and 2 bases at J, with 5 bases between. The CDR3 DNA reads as TGTGCCAGCAGCGGATACACAGATACGCAGTATTTT. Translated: CASSGYTDTQYF.

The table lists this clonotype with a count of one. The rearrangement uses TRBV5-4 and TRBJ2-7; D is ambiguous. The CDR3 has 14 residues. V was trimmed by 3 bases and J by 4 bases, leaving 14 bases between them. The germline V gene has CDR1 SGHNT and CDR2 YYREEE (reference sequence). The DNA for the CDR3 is TGTGCCAGCAGCTCTGTGACCACAATTTACGAGCAGTACTTC. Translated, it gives CASSSVTTIYEQYF.

CDR3 amino acids: CASSQEPRNGYTF. The CDR3 nucleotides read TGTGCCAGCAGTCAGGAGCCTAGAAATGGCTACACCTTC. J is TRBJ1-2 and V is TRBV2; D remains unclear. Trimming stripped 5 bases from V and 6 bases from J, with 13 bases between. CDR1 and CDR2 (germline): SNHLY, FYNNEI. The CDR3 length is 13 residues.

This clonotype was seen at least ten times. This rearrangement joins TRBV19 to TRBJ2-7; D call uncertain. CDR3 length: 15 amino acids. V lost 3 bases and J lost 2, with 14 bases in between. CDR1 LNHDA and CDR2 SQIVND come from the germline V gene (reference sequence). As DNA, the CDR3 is TGTGCCAGTAGTATCTCCCAGCAGGTAGCCTACGAGCAGTACTTC. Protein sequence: CASSISQQVAYEQYF. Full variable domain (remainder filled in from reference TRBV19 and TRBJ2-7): DGGITQSPKYLFRKEGQNVTLSCEQNLNHDAMYWYRQDPGQGLRLIYYSQIVNDFQKGDIAEGYSVSREKKESFPLTVTSAQKNPTAFYLCASSISQQVAYEQYFGPGTRLTVT.

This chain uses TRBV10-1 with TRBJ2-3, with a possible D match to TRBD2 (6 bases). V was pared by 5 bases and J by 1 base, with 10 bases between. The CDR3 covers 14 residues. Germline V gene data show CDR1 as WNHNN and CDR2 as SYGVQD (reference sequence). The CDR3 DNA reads TGCGCCAGCAGTTCCCAGCGGGGCACAGATACGCAGTATTTT. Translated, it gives CASSSQRGTDTQYF.

The DNA of the CDR3 is TGTGCCAGTAGGGTGCAGGGGACCTATGGCTACACCTTC. This codes for CASRVQGTYGYTF. The chain is built from TRBV19 and TRBJ1-2; D may be TRBD1 (6 bases). Germline CDR1 LNHDA, CDR2 SQIVND (reference sequence). Trimming removed 6 bases at V and 4 bases at J, with 12 bases between. The CDR3 is 13 amino acids.

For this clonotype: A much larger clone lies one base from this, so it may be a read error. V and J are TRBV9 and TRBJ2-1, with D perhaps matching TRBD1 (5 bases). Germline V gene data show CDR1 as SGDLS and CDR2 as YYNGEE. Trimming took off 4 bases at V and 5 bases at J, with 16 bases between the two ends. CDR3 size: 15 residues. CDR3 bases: TGTGCCAGCAGCTACCTAGTTTTAGGGGACAATGAGCAGTTCTTC. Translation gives CASSYLVLGDNEQFF.

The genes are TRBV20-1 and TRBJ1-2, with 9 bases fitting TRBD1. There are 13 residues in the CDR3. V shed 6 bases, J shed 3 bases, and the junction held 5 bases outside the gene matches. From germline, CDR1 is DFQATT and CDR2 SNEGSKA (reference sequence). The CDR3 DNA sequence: TGCAGTGCCAAGACAGGGGGGGACTATGGCTACACCTTC. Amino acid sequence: CSAKTGGDYGYTF.

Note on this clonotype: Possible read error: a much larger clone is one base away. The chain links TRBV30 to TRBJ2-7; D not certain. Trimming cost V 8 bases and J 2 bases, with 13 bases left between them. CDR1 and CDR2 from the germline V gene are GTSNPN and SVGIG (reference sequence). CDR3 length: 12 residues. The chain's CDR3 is CALKGPTYEQYF. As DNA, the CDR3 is TGTGCCCTCAAGGGCCCCACCTACGAGCAGTACTTC.

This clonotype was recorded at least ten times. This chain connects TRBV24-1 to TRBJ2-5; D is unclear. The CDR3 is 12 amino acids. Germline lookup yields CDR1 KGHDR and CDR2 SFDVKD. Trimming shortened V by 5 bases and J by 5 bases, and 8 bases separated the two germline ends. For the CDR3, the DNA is TGTGCCACCAGTGGGGTCAGGGAGACCCAGTACTTC. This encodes CATSGVRETQYF.

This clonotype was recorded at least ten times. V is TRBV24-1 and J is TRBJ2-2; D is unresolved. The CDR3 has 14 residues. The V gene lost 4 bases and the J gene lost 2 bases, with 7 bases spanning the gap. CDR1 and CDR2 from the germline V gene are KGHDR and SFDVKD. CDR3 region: CATSDRYNTGELFF. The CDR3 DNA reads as TGTGCCACCAGTGACAGATACAACACCGGGGAGCTGTTTTTT.

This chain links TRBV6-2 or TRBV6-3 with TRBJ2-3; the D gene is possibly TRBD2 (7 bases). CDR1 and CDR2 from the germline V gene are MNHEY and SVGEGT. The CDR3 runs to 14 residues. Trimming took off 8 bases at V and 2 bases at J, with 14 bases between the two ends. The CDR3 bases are TGTGCCAGCCTCATCGGGGGGCACACAGATACGCAGTATTTT. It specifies CASLIGGHTDTQYF.

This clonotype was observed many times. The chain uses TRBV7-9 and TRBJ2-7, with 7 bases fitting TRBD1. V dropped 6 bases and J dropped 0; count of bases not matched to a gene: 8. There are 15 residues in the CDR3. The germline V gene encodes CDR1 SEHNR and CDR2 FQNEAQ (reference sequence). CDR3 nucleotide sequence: TGTGCCAGCAGAGCCGGGACAGCACTCTCCTACGAGCAGTACTTC. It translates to CASRAGTALSYEQYF.

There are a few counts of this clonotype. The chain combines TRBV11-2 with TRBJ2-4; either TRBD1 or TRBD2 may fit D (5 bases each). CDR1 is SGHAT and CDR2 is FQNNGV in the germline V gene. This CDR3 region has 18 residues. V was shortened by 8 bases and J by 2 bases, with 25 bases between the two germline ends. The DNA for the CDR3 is TGTGCCAGCCGCGACGGGGTTCAGGGATCTATGACCAAAAACATTCAGTACTTC. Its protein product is CASRDGVQGSMTKNIQYF.